These 30 T cell receptor beta chains were sequenced from one sample in a study of blood T cell repertoires in COVID-19. TCRdb keeps only in-frame clones here, not all; method: immunoSEQ multiplex PCR. The data hold some 110,000 clones, with roughly nine tenths observed a single time. Sequenced sample: peripheral blood. All receptors come from a human donor in a cohort sampled during active COVID-19.

V and J are TRBV6-4 and TRBJ1-5; D perhaps matches TRBD1 (6 bases). The CDR3 has 15 amino acids. Trimming cost V 11 bases and J 3 bases, with 20 bases left between them. CDR1 is MRHNA and CDR2 is SNTAGT in the germline V gene. CDR3 DNA sequence: TGTGCCGGCTCAAATAAAGGACAGAACAATCAGCCCCAGCATTTT. Translating it yields CAGSNKGQNNQPQHF.

The chain uses TRBV9 and TRBJ2-1, with D maybe TRBD1 (6 bases). The CDR3 runs 15 residues. V lost 2 bases, J lost 3 bases, and 12 bases lay in between. Germline CDR1 is SGDLS and CDR2 is YYNGEE. The CDR3 protein is CASSVSGAFYNEQFF. CDR3 coding DNA: TGTGCCAGCAGCGTCTCAGGGGCCTTCTACAATGAGCAGTTCTTC.

The CDR3 DNA is TGTGCCAGCAGCCCGGGACAGCAAAATGAAAAACTGTTTTTT. Translated, it gives CASSPGQQNEKLFF. The rearrangement links TRBV5-4 to TRBJ1-4, with 7 bases that match TRBD1. The CDR3 sequence is 14 residues long. The V segment lost 4 bases and the J segment 5 bases; nucleotides outside the gene matches: 5. Germline lookup yields CDR1 SGHNT and CDR2 YYREEE (reference sequence).

The chain employs TRBV3-1 (or the pseudogene TRBV3-2) and TRBJ2-2, with D possibly being TRBD2 (6 bases). Germline V gene data show CDR1 as LGHDT and CDR2 as YNNKEL (reference sequence). There are 16 residues in the CDR3. Trimming shortened V by 4 bases and J by 3 bases, and 15 bases separated the two germline ends. DNA of the CDR3: TGTGCCAGCAGCCCCTCCGGGACTCATCACACCGGGGAGCTGTTTTTT. Its translation is CASSPSGTHHTGELFF.

This clone came up once. In DNA, the CDR3 is TGTGCCAGCACTCGATCGGGGGGGACCCCACCTCAGCCCCAGCATTTT. Amino acids: CASTRSGGTPPQPQHF. This chain links TRBV6-6 with TRBJ1-5; D perhaps matches TRBD1 (5 bases). The CDR3 contains 16 residues. Germline CDR1 reads MNHNY; CDR2 reads SVGAGI (reference sequence). V lost 7 bases to trimming and J lost 6 bases, with 22 bases between them.

V usage is TRBV21-1 and J usage is TRBJ2-7; the table calls TRBD2, which could not be checked here. TRBV21-1 is termed a pseudogene. This CDR3 spans 18 amino acids. CDR3: CASSKAIFRDYVPYEQYF. The CDR3 DNA sequence: TGTGCCAGCAGCAAAGCGATCTTTCGGGACTACGTACCCTACGAGCAGTACTTC.

The chain combines TRBV5-4 with TRBJ1-3, with a weak D call TRBD1 (6 bases). The CDR3 sequence is 14 residues long. Germline lookup yields CDR1 SGHNT and CDR2 YYREEE (reference sequence). Between the trimmed V and J ends, which lost 0 bases and 2 bases, there was a span of 6 bases. This CDR3 reads CASSLGQAGNTIYF. The DNA of the CDR3 is TGTGCCAGCAGCTTGGGACAGGCTGGAAACACCATATATTTT.

V is TRBV11-2 and J is TRBJ1-6; tentatively, D is TRBD1 (5 bases). V was clipped by 5 bases and J by 7 bases, with 15 bases between them. This CDR3 has 15 residues. CDR1 is SGHAT and CDR2 is FQNNGV in the germline V gene. CDR3 DNA sequence: TGTGCCAGCAGCCAAGGCAGGGTAGGCAATTCACCCCTCCACTTT. Protein sequence: CASSQGRVGNSPLHF.

V usage is TRBV25-1 and J usage is TRBJ2-4; maybe TRBD2 (6 bases). This CDR3 has 11 amino acids. Germline CDR1 and CDR2: MGHDK and SYGVNS. The V end was cut by 3 bases, the J end by 13 bases, with 10 bases between. CDR3 sequence: CASSEAGRQYF. For the CDR3, the DNA is TGTGCCAGCAGTGAGGCGGGACGGCAGTACTTC.

The rearrangement joins TRBV10-3 to TRBJ1-1; D remains ambiguous. V shed 5 bases and J shed 4 bases, with 11 bases lying between them. Germline lookup yields CDR1 ENHRY and CDR2 SYGVKD. CDR3 length: 13 residues. CDR3 nucleotide sequence: TGTGCCATCAGTCGGGAGGGAAGCACTGAAGCTTTCTTT. This sequence encodes CAISREGSTEAFF.

This rearrangement joins TRBV5-1 to TRBJ2-6, with a tentative D call TRBD2 (6 bases). This CDR3 has 19 amino acids. Looked up from germline, CDR1 is SGHRS and CDR2 is YFSETQ. Trimming took 0 bases from V and 0 from J, leaving 16 bases between them. The CDR3 spells CASSLALGTQASGANVLTF. DNA of the CDR3: TGCGCCAGCAGCTTGGCGTTAGGGACTCAAGCCTCTGGGGCCAACGTCCTGACTTTC.

This clone appeared a few times. This sequence joins TRBV9 and TRBJ2-3; 7 nucleotides align to TRBD2. Germline-derived CDR1 and CDR2 are SGDLS and YYNGEE. CDR3 length: 16 residues. With V trimmed by 3 bases and J by 2 bases, 9 bases remained unmatched. This CDR3 is CASSGGVLAATDTQYF. The CDR3 DNA follows: TGTGCCAGCAGCGGAGGGGTGCTAGCGGCCACAGATACGCAGTATTTT.

The chain carries TRBV28 and TRBJ1-2; 9 nucleotides agree with TRBD1. Trimming took 3 bases from V and 4 from J; bases not matched to a gene: 0. Germline CDR1 reads MDHEN; CDR2 reads SYDVKM. This CDR3 comprises 13 residues. CDR3 bases: TGTGCCAGCAGTTTGACAGGGGGCTATGGCTACACCTTC. This translates into CASSLTGGYGYTF.

The gene calls are TRBV5-1 and TRBJ1-1, with 7 bases that match TRBD1. Germline loops: CDR1 SGHRS, CDR2 YFSETQ. The V and J ends lost 4 bases and 2 bases, in that order; junction bases with no gene match: 8. The CDR3 extends over 15 amino acids. CDR3 coding DNA: TGCGCCAGCAGCCCCGGGACAGCCTTAAACACTGAAGCTTTCTTT. Translation gives CASSPGTALNTEAFF. The full variable domain, completed using reference TRBV5-1 and TRBJ1-1, is KAGVTQTPRYLIKTRGQQVTLSCSPISGHRSVSWYQQTPGQGLQFLFEYFSETQRNKGNFPGRFSGRQFSNSRSEMNVSTLELGDSALYLCASSPGTALNTEAFFGQGTRLTVV.

The J gene is TRBJ1-1, the V gene TRBV5-1, with 7 nucleotides matching TRBD1. With 0 bases clipped from V and 6 bases from J, the junction kept 11 bases outside the gene matches. CDR1 SGHRS and CDR2 YFSETQ come from the germline V gene. The CDR3 covers 16 residues. The CDR3: CASSLGATGKSAEAFF. The CDR3 DNA is TGCGCCAGCAGCTTGGGGGCGACAGGGAAGTCGGCTGAAGCTTTCTTT.

The chain carries TRBV6-5 and TRBJ1-1; D remains ambiguous. Between the trimmed V and J ends, which lost 7 bases and 1 base, there was a span of 13 bases. The CDR3 extends over 14 amino acids. CDR1 and CDR2 (germline): MNHEY, SVGAGI. Here the CDR3 reads CASIRLPGNTEAFF. The CDR3, as DNA: TGTGCCAGCATCCGTTTGCCAGGGAACACTGAAGCTTTCTTT.

The chain joins TRBV4-1 to TRBJ2-1; 9 positions match TRBD2. CDR1 is MGHRA, CDR2 YSYEKL, per germline. CDR3 length: 17 amino acids. V was pared by 1 base and J by 7 bases, with 11 bases of the junction left unmatched. CDR3 nucleotides: TGCGCCAGCAGCCAAGGTTCGCGGGGGGGCGGAGAAAATGAGCAGTTCTTC. It yields the protein CASSQGSRGGGENEQFF.

The gene calls are TRBV6-5 and TRBJ2-1, with 8 positions matching TRBD1. This CDR3 is 13 amino acids long. Germline V lookup: CDR1 MNHEY, CDR2 SVGAGI. Losses at the gene ends were 8 bases for V and 7 bases for J; bases not matched to a gene: 7. CDR3 sequence (DNA): TGTGCCAGCTATTTGCAGGGGGCGAATGAGCAGTTCTTC. This translates into CASYLQGANEQFF.

The genes are TRBV6-1 and TRBJ2-3; 7 bases map to TRBD2. The ends lost 3 bases at V and 4 bases at J; junction bases unmatched: 10. The CDR3 has 16 amino acids. Germline V gene data show CDR1 as MNHNS and CDR2 as SASEGT. The CDR3 sequence: CASSEGLRESPDTQYF. CDR3 in DNA: TGTGCCAGCAGTGAGGGGCTGCGGGAGTCCCCAGATACGCAGTATTTT.

The chain joins TRBV2 to TRBJ2-7; 11 bases agree with TRBD1. CDR1 is SNHLY, CDR2 FYNNEI, per germline. The J segment lost 0 bases and the V segment lost 5 bases, leaving 3 bases of the junction unmatched. This CDR3 has 15 residues. The CDR3 bases are TGTGCCAGCAGTTCCGGGACAGGGGGCTCCTACGAGCAGTACTTC. Translated: CASSSGTGGSYEQYF.

This rearrangement joins TRBV12-5 to TRBJ2-7; D not certain. The V gene lost 1 base and the J gene lost 4 bases, with 8 bases spanning the gap. Germline V gene sequence: CDR1 LGHNT, CDR2 FRNRAP. There are 13 residues in the CDR3. CDR3 region: CASGLGLTYEQYF. DNA of the CDR3: TGTGCTAGTGGTTTGGGCCTTACTTACGAGCAGTACTTC.

This clone was detected once. The chain joins TRBV19 to TRBJ2-7, with 11 bases aligning to TRBD2. With V trimmed by 5 bases and J by 1 base, 4 bases remained unmatched. Germline loops: CDR1 LNHDA, CDR2 SQIVND (reference sequence). The CDR3 consists of 15 residues. CDR3 residues: CASSSGTSGSYEQYF. As DNA, the CDR3 is TGTGCCAGTAGTTCCGGGACTAGCGGTTCCTACGAGCAGTACTTC. The whole variable domain, filled in from reference TRBV19 and TRBJ2-7, reads DGGITQSPKYLFRKEGQNVTLSCEQNLNHDAMYWYRQDPGQGLRLIYYSQIVNDFQKGDIAEGYSVSREKKESFPLTVTSAQKNPTAFYLCASSSGTSGSYEQYFGPGTRLTVT.

The rearrangement links TRBV5-1 to TRBJ2-5; 10 positions match TRBD2. The trim removed 5 bases at V and 10 bases at J, leaving 17 bases unmatched. CDR3 length equals 16 residues. Germline V gene sequence: CDR1 SGHRS, CDR2 YFSETQ. CDR3 sequence reads: CASRQAGGLRFEDQYF. CDR3 sequence (DNA): TGCGCCAGCAGGCAAGCGGGAGGGCTACGCTTTGAAGACCAGTACTTC.

The rearrangement uses TRBV5-6 and TRBJ1-2; possible D gene TRBD1, 6 bases. Trimming pared 0 bases from V and 5 bases from J, leaving 17 bases between. The CDR3 is 16 amino acids. Looked up from germline, CDR1 is SGHDT and CDR2 is YYEEEE. The CDR3 reads CASSLVGAGYSYGYTF. The CDR3 DNA is TGTGCCAGCAGCTTGGTGGGGGCAGGATATTCATATGGCTACACCTTC. Using reference TRBV5-6 and TRBJ1-2 for the parts outside the CDR3, the full variable domain is DAGVTQSPTHLIKTRGQQVTLRCSPKSGHDTVSWYQQALGQGPQFIFQYYEEEERQRGNFPDRFSGHQFPNYSSELNVNALLLGDSALYLCASSLVGAGYSYGYTFGSGTRLTVV.

The J gene is TRBJ2-1, the V gene TRBV2; possible D gene TRBD1, 6 bases. Looked up from germline, CDR1 is SNHLY and CDR2 is FYNNEI. There are 14 residues in the CDR3. V lost 3 bases to trimming and J lost 7 bases, with 13 bases between them. CDR3 protein: CASSESQGPNEQFF. The CDR3 coding sequence is TGTGCCAGCAGTGAGTCGCAGGGGCCAAATGAGCAGTTCTTC.

The chain recombines TRBV6-6 with TRBJ1-1; weak D call: TRBD1 (5 bases). Germline CDR1 reads MNHNY; CDR2 reads SVGAGI (reference sequence). The CDR3 contains 13 residues. The V end was cut by 11 bases, the J end by 1 base, with 14 bases between. The CDR3 DNA reads as TGTGCCTCCTTCGGGACTTCGAACACTGAAGCTTTCTTT. Translated: CASFGTSNTEAFF.

This chain connects TRBV11-3 to TRBJ1-4; D is unclear. Per germline, CDR1 SGHNT and CDR2 YENEEA. The germline V and J ends were trimmed by 1 base and 8 bases, with 5 bases remaining between them. The CDR3 extends over 12 amino acids. The CDR3 region is CASSLGAEKLFF. The CDR3 coding sequence is TGTGCCAGCAGCTTAGGAGCCGAAAAACTGTTTTTT.

The chain carries TRBV27 and TRBJ2-1; 13 bases map to TRBD2. V lost 7 bases and J lost 11; bases outside the gene matches: 5. This CDR3 contains 13 residues. CDR1 and CDR2 (germline): MNHEY, SMNVEV (reference sequence). CDR3 sequence reads: CASMTSGGSKQFF. Here the CDR3 DNA reads TGTGCCAGCATGACTAGCGGGGGGTCCAAGCAGTTCTTC.

V and J are TRBV4-3 and TRBJ1-6; 7 bases map to TRBD1. Trimming at V came to 0 bases and at J to 10 bases, leaving 15 bases not matched to a gene. The CDR3 length is 18 residues. CDR1 LGHNA and CDR2 YSLEER come from the germline V gene. This CDR3 reads CASSQDGRGAPGGSPLHF. The DNA of the CDR3 is TGCGCCAGCAGCCAAGATGGCAGGGGGGCACCAGGTGGGTCACCCCTCCACTTT.

V gene TRBV3-1 (or the pseudogene TRBV3-2) combines with J gene TRBJ1-2; D perhaps matches TRBD1 (5 bases). This CDR3 spans 20 amino acids. The germline gives CDR1 LGHDT, CDR2 YNNKEL (reference sequence). The V and J ends lost 0 bases and 7 bases respectively, with 30 bases between them. Here the CDR3 reads CASSQELVASGYISVFGYTF. In DNA, the CDR3 is TGTGCCAGCAGCCAAGAATTAGTCGCGTCAGGGTACATTTCTGTCTTTGGCTACACCTTC.